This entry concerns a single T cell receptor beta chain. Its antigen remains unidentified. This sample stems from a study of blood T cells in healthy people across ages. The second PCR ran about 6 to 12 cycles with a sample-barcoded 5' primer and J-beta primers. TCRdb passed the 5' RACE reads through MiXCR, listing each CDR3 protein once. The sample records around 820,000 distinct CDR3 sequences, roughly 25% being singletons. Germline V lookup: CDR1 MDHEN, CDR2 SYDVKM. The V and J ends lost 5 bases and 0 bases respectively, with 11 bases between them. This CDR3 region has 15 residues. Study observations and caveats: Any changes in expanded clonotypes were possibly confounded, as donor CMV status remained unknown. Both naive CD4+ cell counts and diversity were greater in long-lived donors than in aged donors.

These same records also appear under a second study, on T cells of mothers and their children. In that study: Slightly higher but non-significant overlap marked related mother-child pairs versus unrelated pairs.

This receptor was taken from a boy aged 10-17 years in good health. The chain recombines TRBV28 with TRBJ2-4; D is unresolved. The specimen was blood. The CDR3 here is CASSPEPLAKNIQYF. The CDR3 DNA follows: TGTGCCAGCAGTCCCGAACCTCTAGCCAAAAACATTCAGTACTTC.